One and the same sample provided the 29 T cell receptor beta chains below, sequenced in a study of blood T cell repertoires in COVID-19. Measured with immunoSEQ multiplex PCR; TCRdb has only the in-frame clones, and not every one. The repertoire holds 130,000 or so clones, with over 70% as singletons. Sequenced sample: peripheral blood. Source of these receptors: a man aged 50 to 60 with active COVID-19.

This chain joins TRBV19 and TRBJ2-3, with 7 bases identical to TRBD1. The CDR3 extends over 15 amino acids. Trimming removed 5 bases from V and 6 bases from J; junction bases left unmatched: 11. Germline V gives CDR1 LNHDA, CDR2 SQIVND (reference sequence). The CDR3 region is CASSVSVLRGDTQYF. CDR3 in DNA: TGTGCCAGTAGTGTCTCGGTTCTCAGGGGGGATACGCAGTATTTT.

The gene calls are TRBV5-6 and TRBJ1-1, with D maybe TRBD1 (6 bases). Germline V lookup: CDR1 SGHDT, CDR2 YYEEEE. CDR3 size: 15 residues. With 3 bases removed from V and 0 bases from J, the gap between germline ends came to 12 bases. The CDR3 is CASSSRQDLNTEAFF. The CDR3 bases are TGTGCCAGCAGCTCTAGACAGGACCTGAACACTGAAGCTTTCTTT. Variable domain in full (rest from reference TRBV5-6 and TRBJ1-1): DAGVTQSPTHLIKTRGQQVTLRCSPKSGHDTVSWYQQALGQGPQFIFQYYEEEERQRGNFPDRFSGHQFPNYSSELNVNALLLGDSALYLCASSSRQDLNTEAFFGQGTRLTVV.

The V and J genes are TRBV3-1 (or the pseudogene TRBV3-2) and TRBJ2-7, with 7 bases identical to TRBD1. The CDR3 runs to 16 residues. The V gene's germline CDR1 is LGHDT and CDR2 YNNKEL (reference sequence). V shed 0 bases and J 2 bases; nucleotides not matched to a gene: 7. Written as DNA, the CDR3 is TGTGCCAGCAGCCAAGAGAGGACAGGTCCCCCCTACGAGCAGTACTTC. Amino acid sequence: CASSQERTGPPYEQYF.

This rearrangement joins TRBV15 to TRBJ1-5; 7 bases map to TRBD1. With V trimmed by 11 bases and J by 0 bases, 13 bases remained unmatched. The CDR3 spans 16 residues. Germline-derived CDR1 and CDR2 are LNHNV and YYDKDF (reference sequence). CDR3 in DNA: TGTGCCGCCACAGGGCTCAGGGGGGATAGCAATCAGCCCCAGCATTTT. It is translated as CAATGLRGDSNQPQHF. The entire variable domain, with the rest obtained from reference TRBV15 and TRBJ1-5, is as follows: DAMVIQNPRYQVTQFGKPVTLSCSQTLNHNVMYWYQQKSSQAPKLLFHYYDKDFNNEADTPDNFQSRRPNTSFCFLDIRSPGLGDTAMYLCAATGLRGDSNQPQHFGDGTRLSIL.

This chain joins TRBV7-2 and TRBJ2-5; TRBD2 matches 10 bases. The V segment lost 3 bases and the J segment 2 bases; nucleotides outside the gene matches: 6. Per germline, CDR1 SGHTA and CDR2 FQGNSA. This CDR3 spans 16 amino acids. CDR3 bases: TGTGCCAGCAGCTTCCGACTAGCGGGCATACAAGAGACCCAGTACTTC. Translated, it gives CASSFRLAGIQETQYF.

The genes are TRBV5-1 and TRBJ2-2, with 7 bases that match TRBD2. J gave up 0 bases and V 7 bases, and 6 bases lay outside the gene matches. CDR3 length: 15 amino acids. Germline V gene lookup returns CDR1 SGHRS and CDR2 YFSETQ. CDR3 DNA sequence: TGCGCCAGCCAGACGGGGGGACCGAACACCGGGGAGCTGTTTTTT. This sequence encodes CASQTGGPNTGELFF.

This chain connects TRBV7-2 to TRBJ2-3, with TRBD2 matching over 8 bases. CDR1 is SGHTA, CDR2 FQGNSA, per germline. V was clipped by 4 bases and J by 8 bases; unmatched bases: 8. The CDR3 has 14 amino acids. The CDR3 loop is CASSSSGRDGTQYF. CDR3 bases: TGTGCCAGCAGCTCTTCCGGGAGGGATGGTACGCAGTATTTT.

This chain joins TRBV18 and TRBJ2-7; D is perhaps TRBD2 (5 bases). Germline CDR1 reads KGHSH; CDR2 reads LQKENI. The CDR3 extends over 16 amino acids. Trimming left V 4 bases short and J 1 base short, with 17 bases between. In DNA form, the CDR3 reads TGTGCCAGCTCACATCCGAGAGGGCGTGGGTCCTACGAGCAGTACTTC. Protein product: CASSHPRGRGSYEQYF.

The rearrangement joins TRBV5-1 to TRBJ2-1; 7 positions agree with TRBD1. CDR1 is SGHRS and CDR2 is YFSETQ in the germline V gene. Trimming removed 2 bases from V and 2 bases from J; junction bases left unmatched: 1. This CDR3 spans 14 amino acids. The CDR3 spells CASSLQGPYNEQFF. DNA of the CDR3: TGCGCCAGCAGCTTACAGGGGCCCTACAATGAGCAGTTCTTC.

This clone was detected only a few times. The chain uses TRBV19 and TRBJ1-1; TRBD1 matches at 7 bases. The V gene's germline CDR1 is LNHDA and CDR2 SQIVND (reference sequence). The ends lost 8 bases at V and 1 base at J; junction bases unmatched: 7. This CDR3 has 14 amino acids. The CDR3 here is CASGVGQKNTEAFF. The CDR3 DNA reads TGTGCCAGTGGCGTGGGACAGAAGAACACTGAAGCTTTCTTT.

J is TRBJ2-7 and V is TRBV11-2, with a tentative D call TRBD2 (5 bases). The CDR3 length is 14 residues. Trimming left V 4 bases short and J 3 bases short, with 13 bases between. The V gene's germline CDR1 is SGHAT and CDR2 FQNNGV. CDR3 in DNA: TGTGCCAGCAGCTCAACCGACGGGATCTACGAGCAGTACTTC. Protein: CASSSTDGIYEQYF.

V gene TRBV5-4 combines with J gene TRBJ2-7, with 8 bases fitting TRBD2. Germline CDR1 is SGHNT and CDR2 is YYREEE (reference sequence). V lost 4 bases, J lost 3 bases, and 12 bases stayed unmatched. The CDR3 is 16 residues long. The CDR3 bases are TGTGCCAGCAGCAAGAGGGCCCGGGGGGGGGTCTACGAGCAGTACTTC. This encodes CASSKRARGGVYEQYF.

This clone was detected only once. The CDR3 loop reads CASSWAVQSGANVLTF. CDR3 DNA sequence: TGTGCCAGCAGCTGGGCAGTGCAGTCTGGGGCCAACGTCCTGACTTTC. The V and J genes are TRBV5-4 and TRBJ2-6, with unresolved D. V lost 3 bases and J 1 base, leaving 11 bases between the germline ends. Germline lookup yields CDR1 SGHNT and CDR2 YYREEE (reference sequence). The CDR3 consists of 16 residues.

The chain recombines TRBV2 with TRBJ2-2; D is unclear. V lost 0 bases and J lost 6, with 5 bases in between. The length of the CDR3 is 13 residues. Germline values: CDR1 SNHLY, CDR2 FYNNEI. CDR3 DNA: TGTGCCAGCAGTGAAGCGCTACCCGGGGAGCTGTTTTTT. This translates into CASSEALPGELFF.

The CDR3 loop is CASSRGPGGNGYTF. CDR3 in DNA: TGTGCCAGCAGCCGTGGACCGGGGGGTAATGGCTACACCTTC. The chain combines TRBV6-5 with TRBJ1-2; D perhaps matches TRBD1 (5 bases). Between the trimmed V and J ends, which lost 6 bases and 6 bases, there was a span of 17 bases. This CDR3 comprises 14 residues. Germline loops: CDR1 MNHEY, CDR2 SVGAGI.

The chain employs TRBV6-5 and TRBJ1-2; D might be TRBD1 (5 bases). The CDR3 length is 14 residues. Between the trimmed V and J ends, which lost 0 bases and 8 bases, there was a span of 13 bases. Germline CDR1 reads MNHEY; CDR2 reads SVGAGI. The CDR3 DNA reads TGTGCCAGCAGTTACTCACAGGCGAGCGTGGGCTACACCTTC. This translates into CASSYSQASVGYTF.

The chain uses TRBV9 and TRBJ1-4; D gene uncertain. V was trimmed by 0 bases and J by 4 bases, leaving 16 bases between them. This CDR3 contains 17 residues. In germline, CDR1 is SGDLS, CDR2 YYNGEE. This CDR3 is CASSVDLTRPLNEKLFF. The CDR3 DNA is TGTGCCAGCAGCGTAGATCTCACCAGGCCCCTTAATGAAAAACTGTTTTTT.

This clone was seen just once. The V gene is TRBV28, the J gene TRBJ2-1, with 7 bases aligning to TRBD2. The CDR3 is 13 residues long. Germline V gene sequence: CDR1 MDHEN, CDR2 SYDVKM. V was clipped by 6 bases and J by 4 bases; unmatched bases: 3. The CDR3 here is CASRGLPYNEQFF. In DNA, the CDR3 is TGTGCCAGCAGGGGACTACCGTACAATGAGCAGTTCTTC.

The rearrangement joins TRBV10-3 to TRBJ1-2; 7 bases agree with TRBD1. The CDR3 extends over 15 amino acids. J was trimmed by 3 bases and V by 3 bases; bases with no gene match: 7. CDR1 is ENHRY and CDR2 is SYGVKD in the germline V gene. The CDR3 DNA reads as TGTGCCATCAGTGACCCAGGGGGTACTCACTATGGCTACACCTTC. Protein product: CAISDPGGTHYGYTF.

The chain joins TRBV7-9 to TRBJ2-7, with a weak D call TRBD1 (5 bases). The CDR3 has 16 amino acids. Germline V CDR1 and CDR2: SEHNR, FQNEAQ (reference sequence). Between the trimmed V and J ends, which lost 0 bases and 0 bases, there was a span of 12 bases. Written as DNA, the CDR3 is TGTGCCAGCAGCTTAGCCCGGACAAGGGACTCCTACGAGCAGTACTTC. This gives the protein CASSLARTRDSYEQYF.

The J gene is TRBJ2-5, the V gene TRBV5-1, with 8 bases aligning to TRBD2. The V gene's germline CDR1 is SGHRS and CDR2 YFSETQ. V was clipped by 2 bases and J by 4 bases; unmatched bases: 13. The CDR3 runs 17 residues. CDR3 in amino acids: CASSLRAGVRSPETQYF. CDR3 DNA: TGCGCCAGCAGCTTACGAGCGGGGGTGAGGTCTCCAGAGACCCAGTACTTC.

The chain couples TRBV7-8 to TRBJ2-2; TRBD1 matches at 8 bases. The length of the CDR3 is 16 residues. The germline V gene has CDR1 SGHVS and CDR2 FQNEAQ. V lost 1 base, J lost 1 base, and 2 bases stayed unmatched. CDR3 in DNA: TGTGCCAGCAGCTTAGTCGGGACAGGGAACACCGGGGAGCTGTTTTTT. Protein sequence: CASSLVGTGNTGELFF.

The chain uses TRBV11-2 and TRBJ2-3; D is unresolved. The V gene's germline CDR1 is SGHAT and CDR2 FQNNGV. This CDR3 region has 12 residues. V was trimmed by 7 bases and J by 5 bases, leaving 10 bases between them. The CDR3 DNA is TGTGCCAGCACGTACCTCGGAGATACGCAGTATTTT. Its translation is CASTYLGDTQYF.

The V and J genes are TRBV4-2 and TRBJ1-1; D gene ambiguous. The CDR3 spans 14 residues. V gave up 0 bases and J gave up 13 bases, with 18 bases separating them. The germline V gene has CDR1 LGHNA and CDR2 YNFKEQ. In DNA form, the CDR3 reads TGTGCCAGCAGCCAAGATGGCAGGCCCTTGGTGGGTTTCTTT. It is translated as CASSQDGRPLVGFF.

V gene TRBV4-2 combines with J gene TRBJ1-4, with 7 bases identical to TRBD1. There are 15 residues in the CDR3. Germline V CDR1 and CDR2: LGHNA, YNFKEQ. J lost 6 bases, V lost 3 bases, and 7 bases had no gene match. The CDR3 here is CASSQGQIGDEKLFF. As DNA, the CDR3 is TGTGCCAGCAGCCAGGGACAGATCGGAGATGAAAAACTGTTTTTT.

The chain combines TRBV21-1 with TRBJ2-7; whether TRBD1, the table's D call, matches the DNA was not checked. TRBV21-1 is designated a pseudogene. The CDR3 contains 13 residues. The CDR3 region has the DNA TGTGCCAGCAGCCGCCGGACAGTCGTTTTGCAGTACTTC. It codes for CASSRRTVVLQYF.

The chain has TRBV6-5 and TRBJ1-6; TRBD1 might be the D (6 bases). The CDR3 extends over 13 amino acids. Germline V gene lookup returns CDR1 MNHEY and CDR2 SVGAGI. The ends were cut back, 6 bases at V and 10 bases at J, with 13 bases in the middle. This CDR3 reads CASRETGRSPLHF. The CDR3 nucleotides are TGTGCCAGCAGAGAGACAGGAAGGTCACCCCTCCACTTT.

The chain combines TRBV6-2 or TRBV6-3 with TRBJ2-1; D is perhaps TRBD2 (6 bases). The V and J ends lost 0 bases and 7 bases respectively, with 10 bases between them. Germline lookup yields CDR1 MNHEY and CDR2 SVGEGT. The CDR3 runs to 14 residues. In DNA form, the CDR3 reads TGTGCCAGCAGTTACTCGACTAGACCGAATGAGCAGTTCTTC. It translates to CASSYSTRPNEQFF.

This clone occurred once. The chain uses TRBV3-1 (or the pseudogene TRBV3-2) and TRBJ1-2; 8 positions agree with TRBD1. Germline CDR1 LGHDT, CDR2 YNNKEL (reference sequence). With V trimmed by 6 bases and J by 6 bases, 9 bases remained unmatched. The CDR3 covers 14 residues. Here the CDR3 DNA reads TGTGCCAGCAGTCGACCAGACAGGGGACATGGCTACACCTTC. It codes for CASSRPDRGHGYTF.